This T cell receptor (beta chain) was found in a study of T-cell reconstitution after alpha-beta-depleted transplantation in children. Unique molecular identifiers tagged the TCRbeta library. TCRdb re-called the PCR reads with MiXCR, one entry per CDR3 protein. The data show some 500,000 distinct CDR3 sequences, approximately 20% seen once. The V end lost 5 bases, the J end lost 6 bases, and 19 bases lay between the germline ends. CDR1 and CDR2 from the germline V gene are LNHDA and SQIVND (reference sequence). This CDR3 region has 15 residues. The chain is built from TRBV19 and TRBJ1-2; D gene uncertain. This sequence was found in a human donor who donated a stem cell graft to a child with acute lymphoblastic leukemia. Here the sequenced sample was PBMCs from the stem cell graft donor, taken from the stem cell graft. The CDR3 is CASSLRVSASHGYTF. The CDR3 DNA follows: TGTGCCAGTAGTTTACGGGTATCGGCATCTCATGGCTACACCTTC. Full variable domain (missing parts from reference TRBV19 and TRBJ1-2): DGGITQSPKYLFRKEGQNVTLSCEQNLNHDAMYWYRQDPGQGLRLIYYSQIVNDFQKGDIAEGYSVSREKKESFPLTVTSAQKNPTAFYLCASSLRVSASHGYTFGSGTRLTVV.